The clone carrying this T cell receptor beta chain appeared a few times. The antigen is not known. This record comes from a study of beta chain features in type 1 diabetes. Regarding the study as a whole: Shortening that was moderate but significant affected the TCRB CDR3s of Type 1 diabetes patients in all four CD4+ subsets.

This CDR3 is built from 17 residues. Germline V gene data show CDR1 as SGHTA and CDR2 as FQGTGA. The germline V and J ends were trimmed by 1 base and 4 bases, with 14 bases remaining between them. Of the isolated RNA, all was reverse transcribed, and so the sequenced material was expressed TCRB transcripts. The method was immunoSEQ multiplex PCR; TCRdb's version includes in-frame clones alone and lacks a portion of them. The repertoire includes some 160,000 clones, about 10% of them detected once, and under 0.85% sits in the top ten. Blood was drawn once from each donor into heparinised tubes. The draws averaged approximately 110 mL.

Sequenced material: central memory CD4+ T cells from blood. The clonotype comes from a woman in her twenties or thirties with type 1 diabetes. The rearrangement joins TRBV7-3 to TRBJ2-6, with D hard to call. The CDR3: CASSLIRSAIGANVLTF. The CDR3 DNA sequence: TGTGCCAGCAGCTTAATTCGGAGTGCCATAGGGGCCAACGTCCTGACTTTC.